This is a list of T cell receptor beta chains from one sample in a study of shared clonotypes between healthy human individuals. Some clones are missing from TCRdb's copy, which holds only in-frame ones; the method was immunoSEQ multiplex PCR. The data hold over a million clones, with about 96% observed a single time. Sequencing was performed on naive CD4+ T cells sorted from blood. Source of these receptors: a man aged 25 to 45 in good health. Both conserved end residues are part of each CDR3. The order of the fields is V gene, J gene, D gene, clone size, CDR3 DNA, CDR3 protein. A D gene is named only where the DNA matches it firmly. A row's size may be missing; if present it is once, few, many or a size class.

V: TRBV4-1; J: TRBJ2-3; D: TRBD2; size: NA; DNA: TGCGCCAGCAGCCAACCTACTAGCGGGGCGCGGGATACGCAGTATTTT; CDR3: CASSQPTSGARDTQYF
V: TRBV2; J: TRBJ2-2; D: NA; size: NA; DNA: TGTGCCAGCAGGGACAGCCTGAACACCGGGGAGCTGTTTTTT; CDR3: CASRDSLNTGELFF
V: TRBV20-1; J: TRBJ1-5; D: NA; size: NA; DNA: TGCAGTGCTTCTACCGTGGGGCCCCAGCATTTT; CDR3: CSASTVGPQHF
V: TRBV10-3; J: TRBJ2-5; D: TRBD2; size: NA; DNA: TGTGCCACCATGGAGACTAGCAAAGAGACCCAGTACTTC; CDR3: CATMETSKETQYF
V: TRBV6-1; J: TRBJ2-3; D: NA; size: NA; DNA: TGTGCCAGCAGTCCGGGACCCCTCTTGGGAGATACGCAGTATTTT; CDR3: CASSPGPLLGDTQYF
V: TRBV7-9; J: TRBJ2-3; D: NA; size: NA; DNA: TGTGCCGGCGGGGGCGGGAATCCATCAGGAGATACGCAGTATTTT; CDR3: CAGGGGNPSGDTQYF
V: TRBV18; J: TRBJ1-4; D: NA; size: NA; DNA: TGTGCCAGCTCACCGAGGCAGGACCCAAATGAAAAACTGTTTTTT; CDR3: CASSPRQDPNEKLFF
V: TRBV5-1; J: TRBJ2-1; D: TRBD1; size: NA; DNA: TGCGCCAGCAGCGCAACCGGGACAGGGGGTTTGAGTGAGCAGTTCTTC; CDR3: CASSATGTGGLSEQFF
V: TRBV27; J: TRBJ1-1; D: NA; size: NA; DNA: TGTGCCAGCAGTTTAAATGGGGTTAGGGCTTTCTTT; CDR3: CASSLNGVRAFF
V: TRBV4-3; J: TRBJ2-3; D: TRBD2; size: NA; DNA: TGCGCCAGCAGCCAAGTAGGAGCGGGACCCACAGATACGCAGTATTTT; CDR3: CASSQVGAGPTDTQYF
V: TRBV5-6; J: TRBJ2-3; D: NA; size: once; DNA: TGTGCCAGCAGCCACAAAGGGGGGGCGTCACCAGATACGCAGTATTTT; CDR3: CASSHKGGASPDTQYF
V: TRBV7-9; J: TRBJ2-1; D: NA; size: NA; DNA: TGTGCCAGCACTAAATCCTCGGGCGAGCAGTTCTTC; CDR3: CASTKSSGEQFF
V: TRBV28; J: TRBJ1-1; D: TRBD1; size: NA; DNA: TGTGCCAGCAGTCTGGACAGGGGAACTGAAGCTTTCTTT; CDR3: CASSLDRGTEAFF
V: TRBV20-1; J: TRBJ1-1; D: NA; size: NA; DNA: TGCAGTGCCCTCGCAGGGACTGAAGCTTTCTTT; CDR3: CSALAGTEAFF
V: TRBV7-2; J: TRBJ2-7; D: TRBD1; size: NA; DNA: TGTGCCAGCAGTCGTTCCCCGGGACAGCGATTCTACGAGCAGTACTTC; CDR3: CASSRSPGQRFYEQYF
V: TRBV11-3; J: TRBJ2-1; D: NA; size: once; DNA: TGTGCCAGCAGCTACGGGACTCTCAACAATGAGCAGTTCTTC; CDR3: CASSYGTLNNEQFF
V: TRBV7-9; J: TRBJ2-1; D: NA; size: NA; DNA: TGTGCCAGCAGCTTTCGTACCCGCGCGGATGAGCAGTTCTTC; CDR3: CASSFRTRADEQFF
V: TRBV7-3; J: TRBJ2-3; D: TRBD2; size: NA; DNA: TGTGCCAGCAGGTCTAGCGGGTCTACCACAGATACGCAGTATTTT; CDR3: CASRSSGSTTDTQYF
V: TRBV7-3; J: TRBJ2-3; D: NA; size: NA; DNA: TGTGCCAGCAGCTTGGACCATCGGGACACAGATACGCAGTATTTT; CDR3: CASSLDHRDTDTQYF
V: TRBV10-3; J: TRBJ1-2; D: NA; size: NA; DNA: TGTGCCATCAGTGAGTCCTTCAGCCCCTCCGGCTACACCTTC; CDR3: CAISESFSPSGYTF
V: TRBV7-2; J: TRBJ1-5; D: NA; size: NA; DNA: TGTGCCAGCAGCTTAGGGGCCTTGGATTATCAGCCCCAGCATTTT; CDR3: CASSLGALDYQPQHF
V: TRBV5-1; J: TRBJ1-2; D: NA; size: NA; DNA: TGCGCCAGCAGCCCGGGTCCTCAGGATGGCTACACCTTC; CDR3: CASSPGPQDGYTF
V: TRBV5-6; J: TRBJ2-1; D: TRBD2; size: NA; DNA: TGTGCCAGCAGCCATGGGACTAGCGGGAATGAGCAGTTCTTC; CDR3: CASSHGTSGNEQFF
V: TRBV5-1; J: TRBJ1-5; D: TRBD1; size: NA; DNA: TGCGCCAGCAGCTTGCAGGGGGCTTGGGGTCAGCCCCAGCATTTT; CDR3: CASSLQGAWGQPQHF
V: TRBV28; J: TRBJ2-5; D: NA; size: NA; DNA: TGTGCCAGCAGTTTATTAGGGACTGGAGAGACCCAGTACTTC; CDR3: CASSLLGTGETQYF
V: TRBV19; J: TRBJ2-7; D: TRBD2; size: once; DNA: TGTGCCAGTAGTATTACGGGGGGGCTCCTCTCCTACGAGCAGTACTTC; CDR3: CASSITGGLLSYEQYF
V: TRBV27; J: TRBJ1-3; D: NA; size: NA; DNA: TGTGCCAGCAGTTTAGGGGGGCCTGGAAACACCATATATTTT; CDR3: CASSLGGPGNTIYF